This entry lists 9 T cell receptor beta chains sequenced from one sample in a study of blood T cell repertoires in COVID-19. Produced via immunoSEQ multiplex PCR; TCRdb's table is partial and in-frame only. The data hold roughly 6,300 clones, with 80% to 90% observed a single time. The sequenced sample consisted of peripheral blood. These receptors were obtained from an elderly man with active COVID-19.

V is TRBV10-1 and J is TRBJ2-5, with 10 bases fitting TRBD2. Germline CDR1 reads WNHNN; CDR2 reads SYGVQD (reference sequence). J was trimmed by 4 bases and V by 5 bases; bases with no gene match: 4. There are 14 residues in the CDR3. CDR3 DNA sequence: TGCGCCAGCAGTTCAGCGGGAGGGCCAGAGACCCAGTACTTC. Its translation: CASSSAGGPETQYF.

This chain's CDR3 is CAWRTTGGTEQFF. CDR3 sequence (DNA): TGTGCCTGGAGGACCACAGGGGGCACTGAGCAGTTCTTC. The rearrangement joins TRBV30 to TRBJ2-1; TRBD1 matches at 9 bases. The V gene's germline CDR1 is GTSNPN and CDR2 SVGIG (reference sequence). V lost 3 bases, J lost 9 bases, and 6 bases stayed unmatched. The CDR3 is 13 amino acids.

This chain uses TRBV4-2 with TRBJ2-7; no clear D gene. Germline V gene sequence: CDR1 LGHNA, CDR2 YNFKEQ. The CDR3 loop spans 14 amino acids. Trimming removed 0 bases from V and 3 bases from J, with 9 bases in between. The DNA for the CDR3 is TGTGCCAGCAGCCAAGATGCAGCGAACTACGAGCAGTACTTC. It is translated as CASSQDAANYEQYF.

The genes are TRBV27 and TRBJ2-7; D gene unclear. This CDR3 has 16 amino acids. V gave up 0 bases and J gave up 1 base, with 13 bases separating them. Germline lookup yields CDR1 MNHEY and CDR2 SMNVEV (reference sequence). The CDR3 sequence: CASSLSPRSGSYEQYF. CDR3 nucleotides: TGTGCCAGCAGTTTATCGCCCCGGTCCGGGTCCTACGAGCAGTACTTC.

The J gene is TRBJ2-5, the V gene TRBV6-5; no reliable D call. V was pared by 5 bases and J by 7 bases, with 14 bases between. The germline V gene has CDR1 MNHEY and CDR2 SVGAGI. CDR3 length: 13 residues. DNA of the CDR3: TGTGCCAGCAGTATAAACTTCAGAGGGACCCAGTACTTC. As protein: CASSINFRGTQYF.

Only one count was recorded for this clone. The chain couples TRBV2 to TRBJ2-7; no clear D. Germline V gives CDR1 SNHLY, CDR2 FYNNEI. This CDR3 is 12 amino acids long. V lost 5 bases, J lost 3 bases, and 8 bases lay in between. The CDR3 DNA reads TGTGCCAGCAGTCCAACCGGCTACGAGCAGTACTTC. It codes for CASSPTGYEQYF. Full variable domain (rest looked up from reference TRBV2 and TRBJ2-7): EPEVTQTPSHQVTQMGQEVILRCVPISNHLYFYWYRQILGQKVEFLVSFYNNEISEKSEIFDDQFSVERPDGSNFTLKIRSTKLEDSAMYFCASSPTGYEQYFGPGTRLTVT.

The rearrangement links TRBV28 to TRBJ2-5, with 8 bases aligning to TRBD1. This CDR3 is built from 16 residues. J was trimmed by 5 bases and V by 6 bases; bases with no gene match: 14. CDR1 and CDR2 from the germline V gene are MDHEN and SYDVKM. The CDR3 sequence: CASSLLQGAPGETQYF. CDR3 nucleotides: TGTGCCAGCAGCCTCCTCCAGGGGGCGCCGGGGGAGACCCAGTACTTC. The complete variable domain, with remaining parts taken from reference TRBV28 and TRBJ2-5, reads DVKVTQSSRYLVKRTGEKVFLECVQDMDHENMFWYRQDPGLGLRLIYFSYDVKMKEKGDIPEGYSVSREKKERFSLILESASTNQTSMYLCASSLLQGAPGETQYFGPGTRLLVL.

The chain carries TRBV6-1 and TRBJ2-6; possible D gene TRBD1, 6 bases. Looked up from germline, CDR1 is MNHNS and CDR2 is SASEGT. V lost 1 base to trimming and J lost 8 bases, with 9 bases between them. The CDR3 runs to 14 residues. The CDR3 sequence is CASSEVQGTNVLTF. The DNA for the CDR3 is TGTGCCAGCAGTGAAGTACAGGGCACCAACGTCCTGACTTTC.

This chain connects TRBV30 to TRBJ1-2, with 8 bases that match TRBD1. The trim removed 3 bases at V and 5 bases at J, leaving 8 bases unmatched. The CDR3 runs 14 residues. Germline CDR1 is GTSNPN and CDR2 is SVGIG (reference sequence). As DNA, the CDR3 is TGTGCCTGGAGATCAGGGGGCGCCGGGTATGGCTACACCTTC. Translating it yields CAWRSGGAGYGYTF.